This is a list of T cell receptor beta chains from one sample in a study of glioma-infiltrating T cells. TCRdb used MiXCR to reprocess the multiplex PCR reads, holding one entry per CDR3 protein. The sample includes about 130,000 distinct CDR3 sequences, more than 20% of them seen just once. The source material was glioma tissue, nonneoplastic brain tissue, or PBMCs (not recorded which). These receptors all come from a human donor with low-grade glioma or glioblastoma, undergoing nonglioma brain surgery, or in good health (not recorded which). The CDR3 runs from the conserved cysteine through the conserved F or W. A D gene is named only where the DNA matches it firmly. Some rows mark clone size as missing; the rest say once, few, many or name a class of expanded clone.

>TRBJ2-7|NA|TRBV6-1|many
TGTGCCAGCAATGAGGGAGACTTGAGAGGGCAGTACTTC
CASNEGDLRGQYF
>TRBJ2-1|NA|TRBV20-1|NA
TGCAGTGCTAGAGAGGTGGGGCGGGACGCCTCCTACAATGAGCAGTTCTTC
CSAREVGRDASYNEQFF
>TRBJ1-4|NA|TRBV18|NA
TGTGCCAGCTCACCTACTCGGACAGCTCTAAATGAAAAACTGTTTTTT
CASSPTRTALNEKLFF
>TRBJ2-7|TRBD2|TRBV7-8|many
TGTGCCAGCAGCTTCTCGACTAGCGGGAGCCACGAGCAGTACTTC
CASSFSTSGSHEQYF
>TRBJ2-5|NA|TRBV7-7|many
TGTGCCAGCAGCACCCGACAGGGAGGAGAGACCCAGTACTTC
CASSTRQGGETQYF
>TRBJ2-1|NA|TRBV12-3/TRBV12-4|many
TGTGCCAGCAGTTCGATCGGTGAGCAGTTCTTC
CASSSIGEQFF
>TRBJ2-1|TRBD1|TRBV11-1|NA
TGTGTCAGCAGCTTCGGGGACAGGAGTATCTTC
CVSSFGDRSIF
>TRBJ1-1|NA|TRBV12-3/TRBV12-4|many
TGTGCCAGCAGAAGGTCTAGGACGGCGAACACTGAAGCTTTCTTT
CASRRSRTANTEAFF
>TRBJ2-5|NA|TRBV18|many
TGTGCCAGCTCACCTTCGGGGGAAGAGACCCAGTACTTC
CASSPSGEETQYF
>TRBJ2-6|NA|TRBV7-9|many
TGTGCCAGCAGCCCCGGAGGGGCCACGAAACGACCTGGGGCCAACGTCCTGACTTTC
CASSPGGATKRPGANVLTF
>TRBJ2-6|NA|TRBV5-4|many
TGTGCCAGCGGGCCTGGGGCCAACGTCCTGACTTTC
CASGPGANVLTF
>TRBJ2-7|TRBD2|TRBV11-2|NA
TGTACCAGCAGGTCACTAGCGGGAGTAGGTTCCGAGCAGTACTTC
CTSRSLAGVGSEQYF
>TRBJ1-1|NA|TRBV5-4|many
TGTGCCAGCAGCTTGGTGGGTTATCCAGCTTTCTTT
CASSLVGYPAFF
>TRBJ2-7|NA|TRBV30|NA
TGTGCCTGGAGGAGGTTGGGGCCCTCCTACGAGCAGTACTTC
CAWRRLGPSYEQYF
>TRBJ1-3|TRBD1|TRBV29-1|NA
TGCAGCGTTGGGGCAGGGGGCTCTGGAAACACCATATATTTT
CSVGAGGSGNTIYF
>TRBJ2-1|TRBD1|TRBV12-3/TRBV12-4|few
TGTGCCAGCAGCCGGCCAGGGGGCGATGAGCAGTTCTTC
CASSRPGGDEQFF
>TRBJ1-5|NA|TRBV24-1|many
TGTGCCACCAGTAGCAAAGGGATAAGCAATCAGCCCCAGCATTTT
CATSSKGISNQPQHF
>TRBJ2-3|NA|TRBV6-4|many
TGTGCCAGCAGTGACTCGACGGACAACACAGATACGCAGTATTTT
CASSDSTDNTDTQYF
>TRBJ2-7|NA|TRBV29-1|NA
TGCAGCGTTGAAAGGGGGGCGGGCTACGAGCAGTACTTC
CSVERGAGYEQYF
>TRBJ1-6|TRBD1|TRBV5-1|NA
TGCGCCAGCAGCCCATACCCAGGGGGTCTTACCTATAATTCACCCCTCCACTTT
CASSPYPGGLTYNSPLHF
>TRBJ2-1|NA|TRBV12-3/TRBV12-4|many
TGTGCCAGCAGCCCCCGCGACAGCTACAATGAGCAGTTCTTC
CASSPRDSYNEQFF
>TRBJ2-7|NA|TRBV5-4|many
TGTGCCAGCAGCTTTGGGTTCTCCTACGAGCAGTACTTC
CASSFGFSYEQYF
>TRBJ2-2|TRBD2|TRBV4-1|NA
TGCGCCAGCAGCCAAGGTCGGGCTAGCGGGAGAGCCGGGGAGCTGTTTTTT
CASSQGRASGRAGELFF
>TRBJ2-7|TRBD2|TRBV6-1|many
TGTGCCAGCAGTGACCAGCGGGAGGCTGTCTACGAGCAGTACTTC
CASSDQREAVYEQYF
>TRBJ1-5|TRBD1|TRBV12-3/TRBV12-4|few
TGTGCCAGCACCGCAGGGGGTTCGCGCAATCAGCCCCAGCATTTT
CASTAGGSRNQPQHF
>TRBJ2-5|NA|TRBV7-9|many
TGTGCCAGCAGCCCTGGTCCTAGGGGTGTGACCCAGTACTTC
CASSPGPRGVTQYF
>TRBJ1-6|NA|TRBV18|few
TGTGCCAGCTCACTGAACTATAATTCACCCCTCCACTTT
CASSLNYNSPLHF
>TRBJ1-1|TRBD1|TRBV5-1|few
TGCGCCAGCAGCATTAACTCCAGGGGGCCCGAAGCTTTCTTT
CASSINSRGPEAFF
>TRBJ2-6|TRBD2|TRBV6-1|many
TGTGCCAGCAGTTGGGCAGGTAGCGGGAGCTCTGGGGCCAACGTCCTGACTTTC
CASSWAGSGSSGANVLTF
>TRBJ2-5|NA|TRBV27|NA
TGCGCCGGCAGTTTATCAGGGACGACGAAGACCCAGTACTTC
CAGSLSGTTKTQYF
>TRBJ2-7|TRBD1|TRBV4-2|many
TGTGCCAGCAGCCAAGGACAGGGTGTAACCTACGAGCAGTACTTC
CASSQGQGVTYEQYF
>TRBJ1-5|NA|TRBV10-2|NA
TGTGCCTCCATAGGAACAGGGTCCAGCAATCAGCCCCAGCATTTT
CASIGTGSSNQPQHF
>TRBJ2-7|TRBD2|TRBV5-1|many
TGCGCCAGCAGCCTGGGACTAGCGACTTACTACGAGCAGTACTTC
CASSLGLATYYEQYF
>TRBJ1-1|NA|TRBV5-1|many
TGCGCCAGCAGCTTGGGCGTTGGGGGACTGAACACTGAAGCTTTCTTT
CASSLGVGGLNTEAFF
>TRBJ2-1|TRBD2|TRBV6-1|many
TGTGCCAGCAGCCCTGGACTAGCGGGAGTAGGTGGTGAGCAGTTCTTC
CASSPGLAGVGGEQFF
>TRBJ1-2|NA|TRBV3-1|many
TGTGCCAGCAGTCGAAGGGGAGCTAACTATGGCTACACCTTC
CASSRRGANYGYTF
>TRBJ1-1|NA|TRBV7-9|many
TGTGCCAGCGCACGTTCCGGGACGATGAACACTGAAGCTTTCTTT
CASARSGTMNTEAFF
>TRBJ2-3|NA|TRBV6-1|many
TGTGCCAGCAGTTCCGTGCAACGGGAGCCTGATACGCAGTATTTT
CASSSVQREPDTQYF
>TRBJ1-1|NA|TRBV30|NA
TGTGCCTGGAGTGTAGAAGGTTACACTGAAGCTTTCTTT
CAWSVEGYTEAFF
>TRBJ2-3|NA|TRBV6-1|many
TGTGCCAGCAGTAGAGGGACAACGTACATTACCACAGATACGCAGTATTTT
CASSRGTTYITTDTQYF
>TRBJ2-2|TRBD1|TRBV3-1|NA
TGTGCCAGCAGCCCGAATACCGGGACAGGGAAGACCGGGGAGCTGTTTTTT
CASSPNTGTGKTGELFF
>TRBJ2-7|NA|TRBV27|NA
TGTGCCAGCAGTACCATCCTAGTGGGAATTCCCTACGAGCAGTACTTC
CASSTILVGIPYEQYF